The rows below give T cell receptor beta chains drawn from one sample of a study of blood T cell repertoires in COVID-19. Assay: immunoSEQ multiplex PCR; the TCRdb copy retains only in-frame clones and omits some. The sample has about 280,000 clones, 86% seen once. Sample: peripheral blood. These TCRs come from a woman aged 25 to 45 who had recovered from COVID-19. CDR3s include the opening cysteine and the closing phenylalanine or tryptophan. A D gene is named only where the DNA matches it firmly. Rows give clone size only sometimes, using once, few, many, or a class for an expanded clone.

d_call: TRBD1
j_call: TRBJ1-2
v_call: TRBV18
cdr3_length: 15
clone_size: -
cdr3_nt: TGTGCCAGCTCTCCTCCCGGGACAGACCTCTATGGCTACACCTTC
cdr3_aa: CASSPPGTDLYGYTF

d_call: -
j_call: TRBJ2-5
v_call: TRBV10-1
cdr3_length: 11
clone_size: -
cdr3_nt: TGCGCCATCTTGACTCAAGAGACCCAGTACTTC
cdr3_aa: CAILTQETQYF

d_call: TRBD2
j_call: TRBJ2-7
v_call: TRBV5-8
cdr3_length: 16
clone_size: few
cdr3_nt: TGTGCCAGCATCCCCTGGACTAGCGGATCCTCCTACGAGCAGTACTTC
cdr3_aa: CASIPWTSGSSYEQYF

d_call: TRBD2
j_call: TRBJ2-7
v_call: TRBV19
cdr3_length: 15
clone_size: -
cdr3_nt: TGTGCCAGTAGTATAGGTGGTAGCGGGGCCTACGAGCAGTACTTC
cdr3_aa: CASSIGGSGAYEQYF

d_call: -
j_call: TRBJ1-4
v_call: TRBV19
cdr3_length: 14
clone_size: -
cdr3_nt: TGTGCCAGTACAGGATTTTTCACTAATGAAAAACTGTTTTTT
cdr3_aa: CASTGFFTNEKLFF

d_call: -
j_call: TRBJ1-1
v_call: TRBV6-5
cdr3_length: 15
clone_size: -
cdr3_nt: TGTGCCAGTCAAAGAGGGGGAGGGGCGAACACTGAAGCTTTCTTT
cdr3_aa: CASQRGGGANTEAFF

d_call: TRBD1
j_call: TRBJ2-7
v_call: TRBV29-1
cdr3_length: 14
clone_size: -
cdr3_nt: TGCAGCGTTGTGGTTGATAGGGGGCACTACGAGCAGTACTTC
cdr3_aa: CSVVVDRGHYEQYF

d_call: -
j_call: TRBJ2-4
v_call: TRBV5-4
cdr3_length: 16
clone_size: -
cdr3_nt: TGTGCCAGCAGCTTGGGGGAGGAGAGAACCAAAAACATTCAGTACTTC
cdr3_aa: CASSLGEERTKNIQYF

d_call: -
j_call: TRBJ2-1
v_call: TRBV9
cdr3_length: 12
clone_size: -
cdr3_nt: TGTGCCAGCAGCGCGGGGGTAAATGAGCAGTTCTTC
cdr3_aa: CASSAGVNEQFF

d_call: TRBD1
j_call: TRBJ1-5
v_call: TRBV5-6
cdr3_length: 15
clone_size: -
cdr3_nt: TGTGCCAGCAGCGGCGGACAGGGGGCAGTTCAGCCCCAGCATTTT
cdr3_aa: CASSGGQGAVQPQHF

d_call: -
j_call: TRBJ2-7
v_call: TRBV28
cdr3_length: 14
clone_size: -
cdr3_nt: TGTGCCAGCAGTTTTCAAGGGGGAGACTACGAGCAGTACTTC
cdr3_aa: CASSFQGGDYEQYF

d_call: -
j_call: TRBJ1-5
v_call: TRBV7-9
cdr3_length: 14
clone_size: -
cdr3_nt: TGTGCCAGCAGCTTAGAGTCAAGCGGTCAGCCCCAGCATTTT
cdr3_aa: CASSLESSGQPQHF

d_call: -
j_call: TRBJ1-5
v_call: TRBV7-8
cdr3_length: 15
clone_size: -
cdr3_nt: TGTGCCAGCAGGGGCGGGACGGCGGGCAATCAGCCCCAGCATTTT
cdr3_aa: CASRGGTAGNQPQHF

d_call: -
j_call: TRBJ1-4
v_call: TRBV6-5
cdr3_length: 16
clone_size: -
cdr3_nt: TGTGCCAGCAGTTACCTGCCCTCGGCAACTAATGAAAAACTGTTTTTT
cdr3_aa: CASSYLPSATNEKLFF

d_call: -
j_call: TRBJ2-7
v_call: TRBV5-6
cdr3_length: 15
clone_size: few
cdr3_nt: TGTGCCAGCAGCGATGAGGGCGATCTCTCCTACGAGCAGTACTTC
cdr3_aa: CASSDEGDLSYEQYF

d_call: TRBD2
j_call: TRBJ2-3
v_call: TRBV6-5
cdr3_length: 15
clone_size: -
cdr3_nt: TGTGCCAGCGCATTTGAGGCGGGGGGCACAGATACGCAGTATTTT
cdr3_aa: CASAFEAGGTDTQYF

d_call: TRBD1
j_call: TRBJ1-5
v_call: TRBV6-2/TRBV6-3
cdr3_length: 14
clone_size: -
cdr3_nt: TGTGCCAGCAGTTACTCGACAGGGATTCAGCCCCAGCATTTT
cdr3_aa: CASSYSTGIQPQHF

d_call: TRBD1
j_call: TRBJ1-5
v_call: TRBV19
cdr3_length: 14
clone_size: few
cdr3_nt: TGTGCCAGTAGTAGACAGGGGGCGAGACAGCCCCAGCATTTT
cdr3_aa: CASSRQGARQPQHF

d_call: -
j_call: TRBJ1-2
v_call: TRBV4-1
cdr3_length: 14
clone_size: -
cdr3_nt: TGCGCCAGCAGCCAAGAAGAGCGGAACTATGGCTACACCTTC
cdr3_aa: CASSQEERNYGYTF

d_call: TRBD1
j_call: TRBJ1-2
v_call: TRBV18
cdr3_length: 13
clone_size: -
cdr3_nt: TGTGCCAGCTCCCGAGACAGGGATAGTGGCTACACCTTC
cdr3_aa: CASSRDRDSGYTF

d_call: -
j_call: TRBJ1-6
v_call: TRBV11-2
cdr3_length: 15
clone_size: once
cdr3_nt: TGTGCCAGCAGCTTAGGTCCCGCGGTAAATTCACCCCTCCACTTT
cdr3_aa: CASSLGPAVNSPLHF

d_call: -
j_call: TRBJ1-6
v_call: TRBV2
cdr3_length: 16
clone_size: -
cdr3_nt: TGTGCCAGCAGCCTTCTTTTTAGCTCCTATAATTCACCCCTCCACTTT
cdr3_aa: CASSLLFSSYNSPLHF

d_call: -
j_call: TRBJ2-7
v_call: TRBV6-5
cdr3_length: 13
clone_size: -
cdr3_nt: TGTGCCAGCAGTTACGGGGGCGAGTACGAGCAGTACTTC
cdr3_aa: CASSYGGEYEQYF

d_call: TRBD2
j_call: TRBJ2-3
v_call: TRBV2
cdr3_length: 15
clone_size: -
cdr3_nt: TGTGCCAGCAGCGCCCAAGGACTAGCGGGGGAGACGCAGTATTTT
cdr3_aa: CASSAQGLAGETQYF

d_call: -
j_call: TRBJ1-1
v_call: TRBV6-5
cdr3_length: 14
clone_size: -
cdr3_nt: TGTGCCAGCAGCCTTCAGGGAATGAACACTGAAGCTTTCTTT
cdr3_aa: CASSLQGMNTEAFF

d_call: -
j_call: TRBJ2-1
v_call: TRBV10-3
cdr3_length: 14
clone_size: -
cdr3_nt: TGTGCCATCAGTGAGTCGGGCAGCTACAATGAGCAGTTCTTC
cdr3_aa: CAISESGSYNEQFF

d_call: TRBD1
j_call: TRBJ2-2
v_call: TRBV11-3
cdr3_length: 19
clone_size: -
cdr3_nt: TGTGCCAGCAGCTTAGGGCTGGGGGCGGCCGGGACAGCCGACGGGGAGCTGTTTTTT
cdr3_aa: CASSLGLGAAGTADGELFF

d_call: -
j_call: TRBJ1-1
v_call: TRBV4-3
cdr3_length: 13
clone_size: -
cdr3_nt: TGCGCCAGCAGCCAAGATCCGGGGACTGAAGCTTTCTTT
cdr3_aa: CASSQDPGTEAFF

d_call: TRBD1
j_call: TRBJ1-2
v_call: TRBV4-1
cdr3_length: 14
clone_size: -
cdr3_nt: TGCGCCAGCAGCCAAGGACAGGGAAGCTATGGCTACACCTTC
cdr3_aa: CASSQGQGSYGYTF

d_call: -
j_call: TRBJ2-3
v_call: TRBV11-2
cdr3_length: 16
clone_size: -
cdr3_nt: TGTGCCAGCAGCTTAGCTTCGGGTAGCGGCACAGATACGCAGTATTTT
cdr3_aa: CASSLASGSGTDTQYF

d_call: -
j_call: TRBJ2-7
v_call: TRBV27
cdr3_length: 13
clone_size: -
cdr3_nt: TGTGCCAGCAGTTTAACACCCCTCTACGAGCAGTACTTC
cdr3_aa: CASSLTPLYEQYF

d_call: -
j_call: TRBJ1-3
v_call: TRBV2
cdr3_length: 14
clone_size: few
cdr3_nt: TGTGCCAGCAGTGTTTCAAGCGTTGGAAACACCATATATTTT
cdr3_aa: CASSVSSVGNTIYF

d_call: TRBD2
j_call: TRBJ2-1
v_call: TRBV10-3
cdr3_length: 15
clone_size: -
cdr3_nt: TGTGCCATCAGGGAGGCGGGGGGGCGTGTACATGAGCAGTTCTTC
cdr3_aa: CAIREAGGRVHEQFF

d_call: TRBD1
j_call: TRBJ1-1
v_call: TRBV30
cdr3_length: 15
clone_size: -
cdr3_nt: TGTGCCTGGAGGGACCTGACAGGGGGCAACACTGAAGCTTTCTTT
cdr3_aa: CAWRDLTGGNTEAFF

d_call: TRBD1
j_call: TRBJ2-1
v_call: TRBV11-2
cdr3_length: 15
clone_size: -
cdr3_nt: TGTGCCAGCAGCTCACAGGGACAGGGGAACAATGAGCAGTTCTTC
cdr3_aa: CASSSQGQGNNEQFF

d_call: TRBD1
j_call: TRBJ2-7
v_call: TRBV7-8
cdr3_length: 15
clone_size: -
cdr3_nt: TGTGCCAGCAGCGAATTAACGGGACAGGGCTACGAGCAGTACTTC
cdr3_aa: CASSELTGQGYEQYF

d_call: TRBD1
j_call: TRBJ2-5
v_call: TRBV28
cdr3_length: 18
clone_size: few
cdr3_nt: TGTGCCAGCAGTCCACCATTATCCGGGACAGGGAGACAAGAGACCCAGTACTTC
cdr3_aa: CASSPPLSGTGRQETQYF

d_call: -
j_call: TRBJ2-1
v_call: TRBV10-1
cdr3_length: 17
clone_size: -
cdr3_nt: TGCGCCAGCAGACGCCGGGCTAGCCGAAACAACTGGAATGAGCAGTTCTTC
cdr3_aa: CASRRRASRNNWNEQFF

d_call: TRBD1
j_call: TRBJ2-2
v_call: TRBV9
cdr3_length: 13
clone_size: -
cdr3_nt: TGTGCCAGCAGCTCAGGGGGAACCGGGGAGCTGTTTTTT
cdr3_aa: CASSSGGTGELFF

d_call: -
j_call: TRBJ2-7
v_call: TRBV9
cdr3_length: 15
clone_size: -
cdr3_nt: TGTGCCAGCAGCGTATCGGAGGAACCATACTACGAGCAGTACTTC
cdr3_aa: CASSVSEEPYYEQYF

d_call: TRBD2
j_call: TRBJ2-2
v_call: TRBV5-4
cdr3_length: 16
clone_size: once
cdr3_nt: TGTGCCAGCAGCTTCCGCGGGGGGGCAAACACCGGGGAGCTGTTTTTT
cdr3_aa: CASSFRGGANTGELFF

d_call: TRBD2
j_call: TRBJ2-3
v_call: TRBV5-1
cdr3_length: 17
clone_size: -
cdr3_nt: TGCGCCAGCAGCTTGAGACGACTCGGGGGGGCCGGAGATACGCAGTATTTT
cdr3_aa: CASSLRRLGGAGDTQYF

d_call: -
j_call: TRBJ2-7
v_call: TRBV7-2
cdr3_length: 14
clone_size: -
cdr3_nt: TGTGCCAGCAGCGTGGCCCTGGGGGGTCCCGAGCAGTACTTC
cdr3_aa: CASSVALGGPEQYF

d_call: TRBD1
j_call: TRBJ2-1
v_call: TRBV9
cdr3_length: 14
clone_size: -
cdr3_nt: TGTGCCAGCAGCTCAGGGGGCGCTTACAATGAGCAGTTCTTC
cdr3_aa: CASSSGGAYNEQFF

d_call: -
j_call: TRBJ1-1
v_call: TRBV19
cdr3_length: 15
clone_size: -
cdr3_nt: TGTGCCAGTAGTATCGATCCGGGATTGAACACTGAAGCTTTCTTT
cdr3_aa: CASSIDPGLNTEAFF